This T cell receptor beta chain stems from a study of Ad26.COV2.S vaccination and SARS-CoV-2 variants. The study's findings and limits: It was reported that spike-specific CD8+ and CD4+ T cell responses were substantially broad after vaccination.

The CDR3 totals 14 residues. The V gene's germline CDR1 is MRHNA and CDR2 SNTAGT. Trimming pared 9 bases from V and 8 bases from J, leaving 21 bases between. Turning to this clone: Its specificity is unknown.

Noted treatment: 15 to 20 received Ad26.COV2.S at low or high dose, single or two shots; several received placebo; per-sample allocation not given. Sampling took place 63 days after the first vaccine or placebo injection. This table comes from immunoSEQ multiplex PCR, and its TCRdb copy is limited to in-frame clones, with some not included. This table has 300,000 to 450,000 clones, around 83% appearing once. The receptor was isolated from a person aged 18-65 years who received the Ad26.COV2.S COVID-19 vaccine or a placebo. The material sequenced was peripheral blood, taken in a trial of Ad26.COV2.S vaccine versus placebo. The rearrangement joins TRBV6-4 to TRBJ2-3, with unresolved D. The CDR3 region has the DNA TGTGCCAGGACCCCTTCGGCATCACGGGTTACGCAGTATTTT. The encoded protein is CARTPSASRVTQYF.